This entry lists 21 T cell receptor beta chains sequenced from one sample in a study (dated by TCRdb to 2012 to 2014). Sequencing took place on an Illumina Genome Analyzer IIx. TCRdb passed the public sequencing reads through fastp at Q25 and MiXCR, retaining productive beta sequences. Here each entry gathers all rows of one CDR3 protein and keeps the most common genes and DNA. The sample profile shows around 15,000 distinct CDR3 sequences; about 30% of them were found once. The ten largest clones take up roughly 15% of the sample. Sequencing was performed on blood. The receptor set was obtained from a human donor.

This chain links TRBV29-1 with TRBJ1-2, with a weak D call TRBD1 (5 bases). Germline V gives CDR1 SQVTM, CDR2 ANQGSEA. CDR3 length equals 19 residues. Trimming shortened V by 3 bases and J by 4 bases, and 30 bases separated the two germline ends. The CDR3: CSVDDWRGGIWGSVYGYTF. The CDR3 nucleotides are TGCAGCGTTGATGATTGGCGGGGAGGTATCTGGGGGAGCGTCTATGGCTACACCTTC.

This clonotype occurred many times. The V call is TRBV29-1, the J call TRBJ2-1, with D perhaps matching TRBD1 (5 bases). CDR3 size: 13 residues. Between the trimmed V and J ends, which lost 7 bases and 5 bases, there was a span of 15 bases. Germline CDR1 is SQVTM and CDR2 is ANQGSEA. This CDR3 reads CSGAKGYNNEQFF. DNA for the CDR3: TGCAGCGGTGCTAAGGGGTACAACAATGAGCAGTTCTTC.

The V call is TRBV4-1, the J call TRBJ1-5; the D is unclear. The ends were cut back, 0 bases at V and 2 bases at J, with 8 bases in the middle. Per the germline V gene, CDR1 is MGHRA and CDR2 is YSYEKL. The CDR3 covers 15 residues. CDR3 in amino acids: CASSQDGPGNQPQHF. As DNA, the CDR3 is TGCGCCAGCAGCCAAGATGGGCCCGGCAATCAGCCCCAGCATTTT.

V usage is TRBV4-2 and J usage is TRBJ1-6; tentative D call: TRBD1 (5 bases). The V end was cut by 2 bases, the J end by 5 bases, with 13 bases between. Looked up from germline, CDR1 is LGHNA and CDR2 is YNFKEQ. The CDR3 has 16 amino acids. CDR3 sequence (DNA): TGTGCCAGCAGCCAATGGGGGGGGACCGATAATTCACCCCTCCACTTT. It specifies CASSQWGGTDNSPLHF.

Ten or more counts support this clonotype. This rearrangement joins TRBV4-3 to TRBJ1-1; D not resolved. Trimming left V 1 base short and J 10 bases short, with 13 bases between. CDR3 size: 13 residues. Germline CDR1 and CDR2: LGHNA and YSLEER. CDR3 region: CASSQGTFMGAFF. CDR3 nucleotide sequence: TGCGCCAGCAGCCAAGGGACCTTCATGGGAGCTTTCTTT.

CDR3 in amino acids: CSVETLTGTGAYEQYF. CDR3 in DNA: TGCAGCGTTGAAACCCTAACCGGGACAGGCGCTTACGAGCAGTACTTC. The chain joins TRBV29-1 to TRBJ2-7, with 8 bases identical to TRBD1. The germline gives CDR1 SQVTM, CDR2 ANQGSEA. This CDR3 region has 16 residues. After removal of 2 bases from V and 4 bases from J, the junction contained 13 bases not matched to a gene.

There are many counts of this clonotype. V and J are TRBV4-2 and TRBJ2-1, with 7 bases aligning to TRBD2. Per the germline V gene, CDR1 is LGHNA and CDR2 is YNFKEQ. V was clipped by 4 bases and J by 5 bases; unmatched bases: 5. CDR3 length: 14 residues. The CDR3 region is CASSRGGVDNEQFF. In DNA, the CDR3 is TGTGCCAGCAGCCGGGGGGGAGTGGACAATGAGCAGTTCTTC.

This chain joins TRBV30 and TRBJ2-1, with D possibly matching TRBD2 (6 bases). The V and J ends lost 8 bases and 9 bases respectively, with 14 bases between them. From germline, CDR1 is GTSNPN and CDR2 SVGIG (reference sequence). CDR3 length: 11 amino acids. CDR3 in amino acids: CAMEGEGEQFF. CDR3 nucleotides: TGTGCCATGGAGGGAGAGGGTGAGCAGTTCTTC.

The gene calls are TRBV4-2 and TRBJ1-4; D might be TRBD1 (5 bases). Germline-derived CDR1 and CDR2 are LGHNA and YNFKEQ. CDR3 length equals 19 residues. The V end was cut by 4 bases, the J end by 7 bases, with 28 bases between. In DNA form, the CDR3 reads TGTGCCAGCAGCCCTACGGTTCCCTTTGGGCCAGGGTTGGGTGAAAAACTGTTTTTT. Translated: CASSPTVPFGPGLGEKLFF.

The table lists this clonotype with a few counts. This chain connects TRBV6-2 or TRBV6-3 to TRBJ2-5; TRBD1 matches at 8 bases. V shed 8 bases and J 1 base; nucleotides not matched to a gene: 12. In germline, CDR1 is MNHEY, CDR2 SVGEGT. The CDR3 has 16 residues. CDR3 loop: CASVTLMTGAQETQYF. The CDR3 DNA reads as TGTGCCAGCGTTACCCTTATGACAGGGGCCCAAGAGACCCAGTACTTC.

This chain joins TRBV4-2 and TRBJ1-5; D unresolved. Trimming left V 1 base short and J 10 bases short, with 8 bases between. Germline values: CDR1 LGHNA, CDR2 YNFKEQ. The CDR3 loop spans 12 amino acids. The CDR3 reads CASSQVGSPQHF. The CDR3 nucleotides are TGTGCCAGCAGCCAAGTTGGTTCACCCCAGCATTTT.

CDR3 sequence reads: CASSQDSGELFF. Written as DNA, the CDR3 is TGCGCCAGCAGCCAAGATAGCGGGGAGCTGTTTTTT. The rearrangement uses TRBV4-3 and TRBJ2-2; D is undetermined. The germline V gene has CDR1 LGHNA and CDR2 YSLEER. There are 12 residues in the CDR3. V was cut by 0 bases and J by 7 bases, with 3 bases left in between.

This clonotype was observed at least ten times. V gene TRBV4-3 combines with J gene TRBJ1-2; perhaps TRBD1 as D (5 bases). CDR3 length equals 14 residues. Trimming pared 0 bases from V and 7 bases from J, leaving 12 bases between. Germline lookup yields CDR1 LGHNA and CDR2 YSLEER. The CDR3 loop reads CASSQDIRGSGYTF. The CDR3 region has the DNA TGCGCCAGCAGCCAAGATATAAGGGGCAGTGGCTACACCTTC.

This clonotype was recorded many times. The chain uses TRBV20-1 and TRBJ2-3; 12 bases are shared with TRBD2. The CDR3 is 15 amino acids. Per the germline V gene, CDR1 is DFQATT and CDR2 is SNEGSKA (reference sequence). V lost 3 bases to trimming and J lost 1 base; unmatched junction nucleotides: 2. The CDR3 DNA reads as TGCAGTGCTAGGCGACTAGCGGGGGGCACAGATACGCAGTATTTT. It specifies CSARRLAGGTDTQYF.

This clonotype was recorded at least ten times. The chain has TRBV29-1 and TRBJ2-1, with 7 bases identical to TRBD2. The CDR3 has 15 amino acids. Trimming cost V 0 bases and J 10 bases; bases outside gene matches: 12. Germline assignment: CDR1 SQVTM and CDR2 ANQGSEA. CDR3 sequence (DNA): TGCAGCGTTGAAGATCCCTCGCGGGAGCTCACCGAGCAGTTCTTC. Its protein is CSVEDPSRELTEQFF.

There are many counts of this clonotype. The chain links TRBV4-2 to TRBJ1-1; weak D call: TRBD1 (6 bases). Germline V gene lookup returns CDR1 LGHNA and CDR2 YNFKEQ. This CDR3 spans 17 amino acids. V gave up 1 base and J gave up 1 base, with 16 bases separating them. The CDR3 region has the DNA TGTGCCAGCAGCCAAGTTCAGGGGAGTCGTAGGAACACTGAAGCTTTCTTT. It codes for CASSQVQGSRRNTEAFF.

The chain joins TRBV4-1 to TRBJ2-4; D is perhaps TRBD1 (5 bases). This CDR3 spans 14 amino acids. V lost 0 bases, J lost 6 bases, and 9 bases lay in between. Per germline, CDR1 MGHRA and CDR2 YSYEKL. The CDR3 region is CASSQDRQTNIQYF. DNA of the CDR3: TGCGCCAGCAGCCAAGATAGACAGACAAACATTCAGTACTTC.

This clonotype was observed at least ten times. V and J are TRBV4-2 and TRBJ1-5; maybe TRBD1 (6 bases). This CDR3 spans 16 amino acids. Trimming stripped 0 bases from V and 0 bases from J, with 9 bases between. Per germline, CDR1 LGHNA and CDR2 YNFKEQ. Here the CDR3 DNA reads TGTGCCAGCAGCCAAGAAGGACAGCTTAGCAATCAGCCCCAGCATTTT. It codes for CASSQEGQLSNQPQHF.

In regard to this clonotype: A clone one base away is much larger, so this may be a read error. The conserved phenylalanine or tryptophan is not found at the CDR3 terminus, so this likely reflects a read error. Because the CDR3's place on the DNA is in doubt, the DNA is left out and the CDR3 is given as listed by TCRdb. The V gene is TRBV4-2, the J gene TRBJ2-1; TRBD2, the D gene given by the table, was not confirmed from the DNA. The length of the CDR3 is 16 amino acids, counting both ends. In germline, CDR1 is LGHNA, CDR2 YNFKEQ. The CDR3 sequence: CASSQDLSGGGWRAFL.

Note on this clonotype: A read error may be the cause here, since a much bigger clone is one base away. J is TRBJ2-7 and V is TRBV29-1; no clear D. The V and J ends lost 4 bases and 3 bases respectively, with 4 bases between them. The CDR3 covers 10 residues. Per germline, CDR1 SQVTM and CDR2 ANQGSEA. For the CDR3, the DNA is TGCAGCGTTGGGGACTACGAGCAGTACTTC. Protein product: CSVGDYEQYF.

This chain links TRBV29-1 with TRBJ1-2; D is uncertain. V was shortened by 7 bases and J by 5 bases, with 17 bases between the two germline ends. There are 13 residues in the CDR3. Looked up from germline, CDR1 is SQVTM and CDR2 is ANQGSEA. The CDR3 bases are TGCAGCGCTACCTCCCCTACGGGATATGGCTACACCTTC. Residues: CSATSPTGYGYTF.